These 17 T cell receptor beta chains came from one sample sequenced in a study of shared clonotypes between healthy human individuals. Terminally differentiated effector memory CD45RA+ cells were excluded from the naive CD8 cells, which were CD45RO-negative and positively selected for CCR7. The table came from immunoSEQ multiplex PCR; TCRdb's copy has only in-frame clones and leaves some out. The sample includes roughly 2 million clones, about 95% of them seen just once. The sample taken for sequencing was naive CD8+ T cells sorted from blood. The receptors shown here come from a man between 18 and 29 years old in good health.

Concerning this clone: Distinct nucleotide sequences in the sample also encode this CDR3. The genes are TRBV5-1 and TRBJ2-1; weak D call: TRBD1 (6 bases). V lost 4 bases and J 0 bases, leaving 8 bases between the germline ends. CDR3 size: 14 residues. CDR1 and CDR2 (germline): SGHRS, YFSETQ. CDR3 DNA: TGCGCCAGCAGCCTGGACAGCTCCTACAATGAGCAGTTCTTC. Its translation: CASSLDSSYNEQFF.

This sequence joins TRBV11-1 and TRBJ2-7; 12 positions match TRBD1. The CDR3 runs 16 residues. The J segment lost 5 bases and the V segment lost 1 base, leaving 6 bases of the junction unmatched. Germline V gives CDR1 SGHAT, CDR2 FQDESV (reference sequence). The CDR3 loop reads CASSLVGQGAIHEQYF. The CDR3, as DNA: TGTGCCAGCAGCTTAGTGGGACAGGGGGCAATACACGAGCAGTACTTC. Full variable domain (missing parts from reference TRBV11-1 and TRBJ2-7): EAEVAQSPRYKITEKSQAVAFWCDPISGHATLYWYRQILGQGPELLVQFQDESVVDDSQLPKDRFSAERLKGVDSTLKIQPAELGDSAMYLCASSLVGQGAIHEQYFGPGTRLTVT.

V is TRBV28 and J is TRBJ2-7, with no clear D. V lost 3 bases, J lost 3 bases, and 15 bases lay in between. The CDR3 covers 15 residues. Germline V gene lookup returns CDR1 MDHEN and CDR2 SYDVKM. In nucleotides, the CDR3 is TGTGCCAGCAGTTTCGCGCCAGTTGGAAACTACGAGCAGTACTTC. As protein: CASSFAPVGNYEQYF.

CDR3 in amino acids: CASSQPKGLEGTDTQYF. In DNA, the CDR3 is TGCGCCAGCAGCCAGCCGAAGGGACTCGAAGGGACAGATACGCAGTATTTT. The chain uses TRBV4-1 and TRBJ2-3, with D perhaps matching TRBD2 (6 bases). This CDR3 is built from 17 residues. The germline gives CDR1 MGHRA, CDR2 YSYEKL. Trimming pared 3 bases from V and 3 bases from J, leaving 19 bases between.

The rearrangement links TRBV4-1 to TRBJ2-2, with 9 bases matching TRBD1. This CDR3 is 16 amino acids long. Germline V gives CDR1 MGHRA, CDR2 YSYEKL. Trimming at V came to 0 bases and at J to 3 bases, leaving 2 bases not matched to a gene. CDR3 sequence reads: CASSQETGGYTGELFF. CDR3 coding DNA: TGCGCCAGCAGCCAAGAGACAGGGGGTTACACCGGGGAGCTGTTTTTT.

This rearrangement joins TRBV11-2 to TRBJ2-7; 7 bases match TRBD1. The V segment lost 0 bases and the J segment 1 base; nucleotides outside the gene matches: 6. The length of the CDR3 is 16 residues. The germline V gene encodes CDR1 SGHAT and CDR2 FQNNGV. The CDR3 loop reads CASSLDLRQGSYEQYF. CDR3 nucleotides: TGTGCCAGCAGCTTAGATCTCCGACAGGGATCCTACGAGCAGTACTTC.

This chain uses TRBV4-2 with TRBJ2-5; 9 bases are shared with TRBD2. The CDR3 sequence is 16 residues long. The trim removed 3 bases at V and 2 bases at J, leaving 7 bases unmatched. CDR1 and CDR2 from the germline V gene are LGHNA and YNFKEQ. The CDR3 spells CASSQEAGGGQETQYF. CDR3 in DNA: TGTGCCAGCAGCCAGGAAGCGGGGGGCGGGCAAGAGACCCAGTACTTC.

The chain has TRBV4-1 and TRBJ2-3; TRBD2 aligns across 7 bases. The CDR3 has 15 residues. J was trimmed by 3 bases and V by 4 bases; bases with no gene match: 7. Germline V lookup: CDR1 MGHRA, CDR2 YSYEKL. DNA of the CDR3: TGCGCCAGCAGCCTCATCAGGACTAGGACAGATACGCAGTATTTT. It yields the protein CASSLIRTRTDTQYF.

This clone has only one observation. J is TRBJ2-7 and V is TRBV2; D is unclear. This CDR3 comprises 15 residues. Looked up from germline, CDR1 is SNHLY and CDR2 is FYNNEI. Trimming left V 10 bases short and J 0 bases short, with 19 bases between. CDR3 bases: TGTGCCACCTCACTCTCCCGTCTCAGCTCCTACGAGCAGTACTTC. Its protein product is CATSLSRLSSYEQYF.

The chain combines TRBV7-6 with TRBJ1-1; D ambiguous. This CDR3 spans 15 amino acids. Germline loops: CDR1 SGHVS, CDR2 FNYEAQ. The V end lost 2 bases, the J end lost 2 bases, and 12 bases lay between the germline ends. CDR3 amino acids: CASSLSGKPNTEAFF. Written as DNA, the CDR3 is TGTGCCAGCAGCTTATCTGGGAAACCCAACACTGAAGCTTTCTTT.

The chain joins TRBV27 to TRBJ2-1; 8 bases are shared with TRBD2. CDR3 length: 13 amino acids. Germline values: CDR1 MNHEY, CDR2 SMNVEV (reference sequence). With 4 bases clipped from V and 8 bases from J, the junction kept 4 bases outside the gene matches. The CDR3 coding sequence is TGTGCCAGCAGTTCGGGACTAGTGGATGAGCAGTTCTTC. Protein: CASSSGLVDEQFF.

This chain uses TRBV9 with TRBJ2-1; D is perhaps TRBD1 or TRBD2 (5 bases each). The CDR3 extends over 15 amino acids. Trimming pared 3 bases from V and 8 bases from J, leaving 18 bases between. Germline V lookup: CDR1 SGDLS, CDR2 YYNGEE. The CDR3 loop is CASSAWDGAGHEQFF. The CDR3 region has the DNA TGTGCCAGCAGCGCCTGGGACGGGGCGGGCCATGAGCAGTTCTTC.

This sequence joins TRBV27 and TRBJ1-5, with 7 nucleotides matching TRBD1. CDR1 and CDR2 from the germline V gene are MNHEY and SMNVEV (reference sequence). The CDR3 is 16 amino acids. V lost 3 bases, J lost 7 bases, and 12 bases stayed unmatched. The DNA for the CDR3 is TGTGCCAGCAGTTTCTCGGGACAGCAAATTAACCAGCCCCAGCATTTT. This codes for CASSFSGQQINQPQHF.

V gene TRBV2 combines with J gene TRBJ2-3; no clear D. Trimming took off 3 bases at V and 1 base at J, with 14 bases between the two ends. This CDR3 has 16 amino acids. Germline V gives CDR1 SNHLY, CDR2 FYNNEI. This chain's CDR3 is CASSDPKEKGTDTQYF. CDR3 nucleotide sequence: TGTGCCAGCAGTGATCCTAAGGAGAAGGGCACAGATACGCAGTATTTT.

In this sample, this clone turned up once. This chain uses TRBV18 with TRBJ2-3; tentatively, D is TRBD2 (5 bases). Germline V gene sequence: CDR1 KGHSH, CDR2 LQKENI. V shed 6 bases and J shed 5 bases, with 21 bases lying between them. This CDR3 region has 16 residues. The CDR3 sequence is CASSPRDANVVDTQYF. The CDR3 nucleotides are TGTGCCAGCTCGCCTCGGGATGCAAACGTTGTAGATACGCAGTATTTT.

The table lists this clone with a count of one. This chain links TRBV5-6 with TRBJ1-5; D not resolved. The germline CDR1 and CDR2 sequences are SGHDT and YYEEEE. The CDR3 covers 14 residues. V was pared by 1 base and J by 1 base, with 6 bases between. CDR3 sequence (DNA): TGTGCCAGCAGCTTGTTACCCAGCAATCAGCCCCAGCATTTT. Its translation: CASSLLPSNQPQHF.

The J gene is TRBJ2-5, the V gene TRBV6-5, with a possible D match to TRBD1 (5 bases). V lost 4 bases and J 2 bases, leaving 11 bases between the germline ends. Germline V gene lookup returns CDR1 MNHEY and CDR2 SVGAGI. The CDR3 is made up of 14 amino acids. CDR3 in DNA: TGTGCCAGCAGTTTGCTAGGGGAACAAGAGACCCAGTACTTC. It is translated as CASSLLGEQETQYF.